This entry is about one T cell receptor (beta chain). Its antigen is unidentified. The data derive from a study of shared clonotypes between healthy human individuals. Overall study findings and caveats: Measured sharing among donors was expected to vary with sequencing depth.

TCRdb keeps only in-frame clones here, not all; method: immunoSEQ multiplex PCR. The sample has approximately 1.5 million clones, 95% to 99% seen once. The germline V gene has CDR1 SGHTA and CDR2 FQGNSA. CDR3 length: 11 residues. V was cut by 4 bases and J by 5 bases, with 4 bases left in between. V usage is TRBV7-2 and J usage is TRBJ2-3; unclear D gene. The sequenced sample consisted of naive CD4+ T cells sorted from blood. Subset defined: CD45RA+ positively selected. The source is a man aged 30 to 39 in good health. This chain's CDR3 is CASSYGDTQYF. CDR3 DNA: TGTGCCAGCAGCTATGGAGATACGCAGTATTTT.